These 24 T cell receptor beta chains were all obtained from the same sample, sequenced in a study of blood T cell repertoires in COVID-19. TCRdb's table, derived via immunoSEQ multiplex PCR, lists solely in-frame clones and lacks some. The data hold fewer than 80,000 clones, with 60% to 85% observed a single time. Sequencing was performed on peripheral blood. The receptors originated from a woman aged 80 or older with active or convalescent COVID-19.

This chain links TRBV7-2 with TRBJ2-2; TRBD1 matches 8 bases. V gave up 5 bases and J gave up 2 bases; unmatched junction bases: 7. Germline V gene data show CDR1 as SGHTA and CDR2 as FQGNSA. CDR3 length equals 16 residues. CDR3 residues: CASSTAGQVNTGELFF. As DNA, the CDR3 is TGTGCCAGCAGCACCGCGGGACAGGTCAACACCGGGGAGCTGTTTTTT.

This rearrangement joins TRBV6-2 or TRBV6-3 to TRBJ1-5, with D perhaps TRBD1 (6 bases). Between the trimmed V and J ends, which lost 5 bases and 6 bases, there was a span of 11 bases. The CDR3 length is 13 residues. Germline CDR1 reads MNHEY; CDR2 reads SVGEGT. The CDR3 reads CASSTGLVQPQHF. CDR3 sequence (DNA): TGTGCCAGCAGTACAGGGTTAGTTCAGCCCCAGCATTTT.

The V and J genes are TRBV5-8 and TRBJ2-5, with TRBD1 matching over 8 bases. The CDR3 runs to 16 residues. Germline CDR1 and CDR2: SGHTS and YDEGEE. Losses at the gene ends were 5 bases for V and 5 bases for J; bases not matched to a gene: 14. CDR3 residues: CASSRGNRGLEETQYF. CDR3 sequence (DNA): TGTGCCAGCAGTAGGGGCAACAGGGGGTTGGAGGAGACCCAGTACTTC.

The V and J genes are TRBV19 and TRBJ2-5; perhaps TRBD1 as D (5 bases). Trimming removed 7 bases at V and 1 base at J, with 16 bases between. The germline CDR1 and CDR2 sequences are LNHDA and SQIVND (reference sequence). The CDR3 has 15 amino acids. In DNA form, the CDR3 reads TGTGCCAGTAAGGGCAGGGTCTATTCCCAAGAGACCCAGTACTTC. Translated: CASKGRVYSQETQYF. Combining the CDR3 with reference TRBV19 and TRBJ2-5 gives the whole variable domain DGGITQSPKYLFRKEGQNVTLSCEQNLNHDAMYWYRQDPGQGLRLIYYSQIVNDFQKGDIAEGYSVSREKKESFPLTVTSAQKNPTAFYLCASKGRVYSQETQYFGPGTRLLVL.

CDR3 bases: TGTGCCAGCAGCCCTGCTGGGGGCCTGGGGGGAAACACCATATATTTT. Amino acids: CASSPAGGLGGNTIYF. This chain uses TRBV27 with TRBJ1-3, with a possible D match to TRBD1 (6 bases). The CDR3 totals 16 residues. Deletions cut 6 bases from V and 4 bases from J, with 19 bases between. CDR1 MNHEY and CDR2 SMNVEV come from the germline V gene (reference sequence).

The chain uses TRBV18 and TRBJ1-1; weak D call: TRBD1 (6 bases). Germline values: CDR1 KGHSH, CDR2 LQKENI. The CDR3 length is 16 residues. Trimming pared 0 bases from V and 3 bases from J, leaving 14 bases between. The CDR3 DNA follows: TGTGCCAGCTCACCACCACAGGGCATCACATACACTGAAGCTTTCTTT. Its translation: CASSPPQGITYTEAFF.

The V and J genes are TRBV28 and TRBJ1-4; D call uncertain. Trimming removed 10 bases from V and 9 bases from J, with 15 bases in between. The CDR3 length is 12 residues. Looked up from germline, CDR1 is MDHEN and CDR2 is SYDVKM. The CDR3: CATTDRHKKLFF. In nucleotides, the CDR3 is TGTGCCACCACCGACCGACACAAAAAACTGTTTTTT. The full variable domain, in which reference TRBV28 and TRBJ1-4 provide the parts outside the CDR3, is DVKVTQSSRYLVKRTGEKVFLECVQDMDHENMFWYRQDPGLGLRLIYFSYDVKMKEKGDIPEGYSVSREKKERFSLILESASTNQTSMYLCATTDRHKKLFFGSGTQLSVL.

This rearrangement joins TRBV24-1 to TRBJ2-5; D ambiguous. The CDR3 extends over 15 amino acids. Trimming took 0 bases from V and 2 from J, leaving 9 bases between them. Germline CDR1 KGHDR, CDR2 SFDVKD. The CDR3 sequence: CATSDLKWQQETQYF. CDR3 sequence (DNA): TGTGCCACCAGTGATTTGAAGTGGCAACAAGAGACCCAGTACTTC.

This CDR3 is CASSLFGLAGVQFF. CDR3 DNA sequence: TGTGCCAGCAGCTTATTCGGGCTAGCGGGAGTTCAGTTCTTC. V is TRBV7-3 and J is TRBJ2-1, with 10 bases matching TRBD2. Germline CDR1 and CDR2: SGHTA and FQGTGA. CDR3 length: 14 residues. The ends lost 2 bases at V and 13 bases at J; junction bases unmatched: 8.

The chain employs TRBV6-6 and TRBJ1-3, with D maybe TRBD1 (5 bases). The CDR3 is made up of 15 amino acids. With 5 bases removed from V and 4 bases from J, the gap between germline ends came to 15 bases. Per germline, CDR1 MNHNY and CDR2 SVGAGI (reference sequence). As DNA, the CDR3 is TGTGCCAGCAGTGACCCGGGGGGGGGAGGAAACACCATATATTTT. Protein: CASSDPGGGGNTIYF.

This rearrangement joins TRBV27 to TRBJ1-6, with TRBD1 matching over 9 bases. Germline V gene sequence: CDR1 MNHEY, CDR2 SMNVEV (reference sequence). The CDR3 sequence is 17 residues long. Trimming at V came to 4 bases and at J to 6 bases, leaving 10 bases not matched to a gene. In DNA, the CDR3 is TGTGCCAGCAGTTCCTTCGGGACAGGGACTCTTAATTCACCCCTCCACTTT. This sequence encodes CASSSFGTGTLNSPLHF.

The gene calls are TRBV7-9 and TRBJ2-3; D remains unclear. Trimming removed 0 bases from V and 4 bases from J, with 20 bases in between. Looked up from germline, CDR1 is SEHNR and CDR2 is FQNEAQ (reference sequence). The CDR3 contains 18 residues. The CDR3 protein is CASSLAFFTVETSDTQYF. The CDR3 DNA follows: TGTGCCAGCAGCTTAGCGTTTTTCACGGTGGAGACTTCAGATACGCAGTATTTT.

This clone was recorded once. The V gene is TRBV7-6, the J gene TRBJ1-1; no reliable D call. There are 13 residues in the CDR3. Germline-derived CDR1 and CDR2 are SGHVS and FNYEAQ. The V gene lost 0 bases and the J gene lost 3 bases, with 5 bases spanning the gap. The CDR3 loop is CASSLALHTEAFF. CDR3 nucleotide sequence: TGTGCCAGCAGCTTAGCACTGCACACTGAAGCTTTCTTT.

This rearrangement joins TRBV18 to TRBJ2-1; possible D gene TRBD1, 5 bases. Germline V gene lookup returns CDR1 KGHSH and CDR2 LQKENI. The V end lost 1 base, the J end lost 0 bases, and 7 bases lay between the germline ends. The CDR3 length is 15 residues. CDR3 sequence reads: CASSPRQSSYNEQFF. The CDR3 DNA follows: TGTGCCAGCTCACCACGACAGAGCTCCTACAATGAGCAGTTCTTC.

The chain employs TRBV9 and TRBJ2-5; 14 bases are shared with TRBD2. This CDR3 contains 15 residues. The J segment lost 5 bases and the V segment lost 6 bases, leaving 6 bases of the junction unmatched. CDR1 and CDR2 from the germline V gene are SGDLS and YYNGEE. This CDR3 is CASTGTSGSWETQYF. The CDR3 bases are TGTGCCAGCACCGGGACTAGCGGGAGCTGGGAGACCCAGTACTTC.

V is TRBV28 and J is TRBJ2-7, with a possible D match to TRBD1 (6 bases). CDR1 is MDHEN, CDR2 SYDVKM, per germline. V lost 6 bases and J lost 4, with 16 bases in between. This CDR3 contains 14 residues. The CDR3 loop reads CASRLAGTLYEQYF. As DNA, the CDR3 is TGTGCCAGCAGACTCGCCGGGACACTATACGAGCAGTACTTC.

This chain uses TRBV30 with TRBJ2-1; D gene unclear. Germline V lookup: CDR1 GTSNPN, CDR2 SVGIG (reference sequence). Trimming took 3 bases from V and 7 from J, leaving 19 bases between them. The CDR3 runs to 15 residues. The CDR3 bases are TGTGCCTGGAGGCATAGCTTCCAATGGTGGAATGAGCAGTTCTTC. Its translation is CAWRHSFQWWNEQFF.

The gene calls are TRBV15 and TRBJ2-2; no reliable D call. V lost 5 bases and J lost 5, with 15 bases in between. This CDR3 has 15 residues. Germline V gene sequence: CDR1 LNHNV, CDR2 YYDKDF (reference sequence). DNA of the CDR3: TGTGCCACCAGCTTTTTGGCAGATGGTACCGGGGAGCTGTTTTTT. Its protein is CATSFLADGTGELFF.

The chain links TRBV5-5 to TRBJ1-2; TRBD1 agrees at 9 bases. Looked up from germline, CDR1 is SGHKS and CDR2 is YYEKEE (reference sequence). With 0 bases clipped from V and 8 bases from J, the junction kept 8 bases outside the gene matches. This CDR3 comprises 15 residues. The CDR3 here is CASSLEQQGALGYTF. Written as DNA, the CDR3 is TGTGCCAGCAGCTTGGAACAACAGGGGGCTTTAGGCTACACCTTC.

The genes are TRBV18 and TRBJ2-6; 9 nucleotides align to TRBD2. Trimming removed 2 bases from V and 3 bases from J; junction bases left unmatched: 5. CDR3 length equals 17 residues. Germline V lookup: CDR1 KGHSH, CDR2 LQKENI. The CDR3 sequence: CASSPGTSTNGANVLTF. CDR3 DNA: TGTGCCAGCTCACCAGGGACTAGCACGAATGGGGCCAACGTCCTGACTTTC.

The chain combines TRBV11-2 with TRBJ2-7; D not certain. Trimming shortened V by 5 bases and J by 7 bases, and 15 bases separated the two germline ends. The CDR3 runs to 13 residues. Germline-derived CDR1 and CDR2 are SGHAT and FQNNGV. The CDR3 DNA is TGTGCCAGCAGCCCTACCCACCATGAAGAGCAGTACTTC. It is translated as CASSPTHHEEQYF.

This clone showed up just a few times. The J gene is TRBJ2-7, the V gene TRBV27; 9 bases line up with TRBD2. The CDR3 covers 17 residues. V lost 0 bases and J lost 5; bases outside the gene matches: 11. CDR1 and CDR2 (germline): MNHEY, SMNVEV (reference sequence). CDR3 in DNA: TGTGCCAGCAGTTTATCGAGTCTTAGCGGGAGCACCCACGAGCAGTACTTC. Residues: CASSLSSLSGSTHEQYF.

In this sample, this clone turned up a few times. The chain combines TRBV11-2 with TRBJ1-1; 7 nucleotides line up with TRBD1. In germline, CDR1 is SGHAT, CDR2 FQNNGV. The CDR3 spans 15 residues. Germline trimming cut 3 bases from V and 7 bases from J; bases unmatched to any gene: 11. CDR3 residues: CASSLATGVLVEAFF. The CDR3 DNA reads as TGTGCCAGCAGCTTGGCCACAGGGGTTCTGGTTGAAGCTTTCTTT.

The V call is TRBV18, the J call TRBJ1-1; 8 bases line up with TRBD1. With V trimmed by 6 bases and J by 1 base, 4 bases remained unmatched. Per the germline V gene, CDR1 is KGHSH and CDR2 is LQKENI. This CDR3 comprises 14 residues. This CDR3 is CASSRDRGNTEAFF. The CDR3 DNA sequence: TGTGCCAGCTCCAGAGACAGGGGGAACACTGAAGCTTTCTTT.